This TCR beta chain was sequenced during a study of CD8+CD57+ T cells in acquired aplastic anemia. Study in general: Average DNA yield from sorted CD4+ and CD8+ cells was approximately 3.2 ug. Study-level points and caveats: Controls did not differ significantly from patients in CD8+ Simpson's diversity.

All patients picked for sequencing had shown, by flow cytometry, an expansion of CD8+CD57+ cells. Using genomic DNA as the template, TCR beta VDJ and CDR3 profiling was carried out. TCRdb processed the reads anew with MiXCR; each CDR3 protein has one entry. Among approximately 260,000 distinct CDR3 sequences, approximately 82% were seen once, and the ten largest hold roughly two fifths. Worth noting for this clonotype: Its antigen is as yet unknown.

The source is a human donor with aplastic anemia. Material for sequencing was sorted CD4+, CD8+, or CD8+CD57+ T cells (not recorded which) from PBMCs.

This chain's CDR3 is CASSPGTGDHRDTFF. Written as DNA, the CDR3 is TGTGCCAGCAGCCCCGGGACAGGGGATCACAGAGATACGTTTTTT. This rearrangement joins TRBV7-9 to TRBJ2-2; 10 bases map to TRBD1. The CDR3 covers 15 residues. Per the germline V gene, CDR1 is SEHNR and CDR2 is FQNEAQ (reference sequence). The J segment lost 16 bases and the V segment lost 5 bases, leaving 16 bases of the junction unmatched.